The source of this T cell receptor beta chain is a study of blood T cell repertoires in COVID-19. This CDR3 region has 12 residues. V was trimmed by 5 bases and J by 5 bases, leaving 9 bases between them. Per the germline V gene, CDR1 is SGHTA and CDR2 is FQGNSA. Assay: immunoSEQ multiplex PCR; the TCRdb copy retains only in-frame clones and omits some. This sample has roughly 350,000 clones, with around 90% found just once. The V call is TRBV7-2, the J call TRBJ1-2, with D perhaps matching TRBD1 (6 bases). The source material was peripheral blood. This clonotype was obtained from a woman aged 18-29 years who had recovered from COVID-19. CDR3 DNA sequence: TGTGCCAGCAGCCAAAGGGGGTATGGCTACACCTTC. Its translation: CASSQRGYGYTF.